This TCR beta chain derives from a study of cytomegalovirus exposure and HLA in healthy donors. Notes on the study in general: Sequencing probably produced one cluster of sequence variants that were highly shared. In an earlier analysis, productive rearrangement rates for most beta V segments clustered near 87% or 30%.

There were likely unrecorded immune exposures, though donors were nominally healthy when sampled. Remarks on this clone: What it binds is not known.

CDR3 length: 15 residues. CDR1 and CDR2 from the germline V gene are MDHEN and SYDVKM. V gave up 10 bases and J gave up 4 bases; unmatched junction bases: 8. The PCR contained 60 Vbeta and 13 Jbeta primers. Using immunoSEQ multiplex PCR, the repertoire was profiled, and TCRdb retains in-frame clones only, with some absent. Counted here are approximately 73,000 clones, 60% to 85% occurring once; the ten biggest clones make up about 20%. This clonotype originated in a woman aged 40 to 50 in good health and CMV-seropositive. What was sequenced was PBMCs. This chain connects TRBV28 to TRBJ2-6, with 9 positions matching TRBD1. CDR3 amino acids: CAIQQGARGANVLTF. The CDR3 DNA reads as TGTGCCATCCAACAGGGGGCGCGGGGGGCCAACGTCCTGACTTTC. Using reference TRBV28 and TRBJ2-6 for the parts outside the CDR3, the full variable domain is DVKVTQSSRYLVKRTGEKVFLECVQDMDHENMFWYRQDPGLGLRLIYFSYDVKMKEKGDIPEGYSVSREKKERFSLILESASTNQTSMYLCAIQQGARGANVLTFGAGSRLTVL.